Listed here are 16 T cell receptor beta chains from one sample, sequenced in a study of blood T cells in healthy people across ages. A J-beta primer mix and a sample-barcoded 5' primer were used in a second PCR of roughly 7 to 12 cycles. TCRdb reprocessed the 5' RACE reads via MiXCR and lists one record per CDR3 protein. The sample lists 700,000 or so distinct CDR3 sequences, around 41% seen once, with around 30% in the top ten. The sample consisted of blood. These receptors were obtained from a man aged 80 or over in good health.

The rearrangement uses TRBV5-5 and TRBJ2-1, with 8 bases lining up with TRBD1. J gave up 8 bases and V 0 bases, and 7 bases lay outside the gene matches. Germline lookup yields CDR1 SGHKS and CDR2 YYEKEE (reference sequence). The CDR3 is 15 amino acids. CDR3 nucleotides: TGTGCCAGCAGCTTGGATGGACAGGGTTACCATGAGCAGTTCTTC. Translated, it gives CASSLDGQGYHEQFF. The whole variable domain, filled in from reference TRBV5-5 and TRBJ2-1, reads DAGVTQSPTHLIKTRGQQVTLRCSPISGHKSVSWYQQVLGQGPQFIFQYYEKEERGRGNFPDRFSARQFPNYSSELNVNALLLGDSALYLCASSLDGQGYHEQFFGPGTRLTVL.

There are many counts of this clonotype. The chain carries TRBV7-2 and TRBJ2-5; 12 positions agree with TRBD2. In germline, CDR1 is SGHTA, CDR2 FQGNSA. The CDR3 is made up of 16 amino acids. Trimming cost V 0 bases and J 1 base; bases outside gene matches: 0. CDR3 in amino acids: CASSLATSGGQETQYF. CDR3 nucleotides: TGTGCCAGCAGCTTAGCGACTAGCGGGGGCCAAGAGACCCAGTACTTC. The full variable domain, its missing parts supplied by reference TRBV7-2 and TRBJ2-5, is GAGVSQSPSNKVTEKGKDVELRCDPISGHTALYWYRQSLGQGLEFLIYFQGNSAPDKSGLPSDRFSAERTGGSVSTLTIQRTQQEDSAVYLCASSLATSGGQETQYFGPGTRLLVL.

The rearrangement links TRBV5-1 to TRBJ2-3; 10 nucleotides line up with TRBD1. With V trimmed by 0 bases and J by 6 bases, 1 base remained unmatched. There are 14 residues in the CDR3. Germline CDR1 and CDR2: SGHRS and YFSETQ. The CDR3 loop is CASSLAGQGDTQYF. DNA of the CDR3: TGCGCCAGCAGCTTGGCGGGACAGGGGGATACGCAGTATTTT. Full variable domain (outside the CDR3, taken from reference TRBV5-1 and TRBJ2-3): KAGVTQTPRYLIKTRGQQVTLSCSPISGHRSVSWYQQTPGQGLQFLFEYFSETQRNKGNFPGRFSGRQFSNSRSEMNVSTLELGDSALYLCASSLAGQGDTQYFGPGTRLTVL.

The chain recombines TRBV20-1 with TRBJ2-1; tentatively, D is TRBD2 (6 bases). The V gene lost 4 bases and the J gene lost 4 bases, with 11 bases spanning the gap. The V gene's germline CDR1 is DFQATT and CDR2 SNEGSKA (reference sequence). The CDR3 is 13 residues long. Written as DNA, the CDR3 is TGCAGTGCTACGGGCGGGACTTACAATGAGCAGTTCTTC. As protein: CSATGGTYNEQFF.

The V and J genes are TRBV29-1 and TRBJ2-5; 8 nucleotides align to TRBD2. The CDR3 length is 17 residues. The V and J ends lost 2 bases and 11 bases, in that order; junction bases with no gene match: 22. Germline loops: CDR1 SQVTM, CDR2 ANQGSEA. DNA for the CDR3: TGCAGCGTTGAACGGGAAGCGGGAGTCTGGAGGAACAATGAGCAGTACTTC. Translation: CSVEREAGVWRNNEQYF.

This clonotype has a handful of counts. The rearrangement joins TRBV14 to TRBJ2-7; 7 bases line up with TRBD1. The CDR3 totals 16 residues. Losses at the gene ends were 5 bases for V and 1 base for J; bases not matched to a gene: 11. Germline V gene data show CDR1 as SGHDN and CDR2 as FVKESK. CDR3 region: CASSSHRGRLSYEQYF. In DNA, the CDR3 is TGTGCCAGCAGCTCCCACAGGGGCCGCCTGTCCTACGAGCAGTACTTC.

This clonotype was seen a single time. This may be a read error: a much more frequent sequence differs by one nucleotide. The CDR3 sequence: CASSQERGYKEQFF. DNA of the CDR3: TGCGCCAGCAGCCAAGAGAGGGGATACAAGGAGCAGTTCTTC. The J gene is TRBJ2-1, the V gene TRBV4-3; D may be TRBD1 or TRBD2 (5 bases each). Germline loops: CDR1 LGHNA, CDR2 YSLEER. The CDR3 consists of 14 residues.

The rearrangement joins TRBV7-9 to TRBJ2-1; D is unresolved. Germline values: CDR1 SEHNR, CDR2 FQNEAQ (reference sequence). The CDR3 totals 16 residues. The V end lost 1 base, the J end lost 0 bases, and 10 bases lay between the germline ends. The CDR3 reads CASSLEPRSSYNEQFF. The CDR3 bases are TGTGCCAGCAGCTTAGAGCCTAGAAGCTCCTACAATGAGCAGTTCTTC.

This clonotype was seen just once. One end of the junction is discordant with germline, which a read error may explain. The chain has TRBV6-2 or TRBV6-3 and TRBJ1-1; 9 bases agree with TRBD1. The CDR3 has 14 residues. Germline loops: CDR1 MNHEY, CDR2 SVGEGT. CDR3 sequence reads: CAGRWDRVTPEAFF. In DNA form, the CDR3 reads TGTGCCGGCAGATGGGACAGGGTTACCCCTGAAGCTTTCTTT.

The chain combines TRBV7-2 with TRBJ2-5, with TRBD2 matching over 10 bases. Germline V gene data show CDR1 as SGHTA and CDR2 as FQGNSA. This CDR3 has 17 residues. V gave up 4 bases and J gave up 11 bases; unmatched junction bases: 19. CDR3 nucleotide sequence: TGTGCCAGCAGCTCTGGGGTAGCGGGGGGCACCTACAATGAGCAGTACTTC. Its protein product is CASSSGVAGGTYNEQYF. The variable domain in full, completed from reference TRBV7-2 and TRBJ2-5, reads GAGVSQSPSNKVTEKGKDVELRCDPISGHTALYWYRQSLGQGLEFLIYFQGNSAPDKSGLPSDRFSAERTGGSVSTLTIQRTQQEDSAVYLCASSSGVAGGTYNEQYFGPGTRLLVL.

The chain combines TRBV20-1 with TRBJ2-3; 11 bases are shared with TRBD2. The CDR3 sequence is 16 residues long. V shed 6 bases, J shed 5 bases, and the junction held 13 bases outside the gene matches. Per the germline V gene, CDR1 is DFQATT and CDR2 is SNEGSKA (reference sequence). This CDR3 reads CSAIWASGGPGDTQYF. The CDR3 DNA sequence: TGCAGTGCCATTTGGGCTAGCGGGGGGCCGGGAGATACGCAGTATTTT.

The chain has TRBV6-2 or TRBV6-3 and TRBJ2-5, with 9 bases identical to TRBD1. This CDR3 comprises 15 residues. CDR1 MNHEY and CDR2 SVGEGT come from the germline V gene. V was pared by 5 bases and J by 4 bases, with 8 bases of the junction left unmatched. This CDR3 is CASSPDRGLVETQYF. The CDR3 DNA follows: TGTGCCAGCAGTCCCGACAGGGGGTTGGTAGAGACCCAGTACTTC.

The chain joins TRBV6-5 to TRBJ1-2; D ambiguous. Per the germline V gene, CDR1 is MNHEY and CDR2 is SVGAGI. This CDR3 spans 12 amino acids. The V end was cut by 7 bases, the J end by 7 bases, with 13 bases between. The CDR3 DNA follows: TGTGCCAGCAAACTCTTATCGGGTGGCTACACCTTC. This encodes CASKLLSGGYTF.

The rearrangement joins TRBV20-1 to TRBJ2-1; 8 bases are shared with TRBD1. Per the germline V gene, CDR1 is DFQATT and CDR2 is SNEGSKA (reference sequence). The ends lost 0 bases at V and 0 bases at J; junction bases unmatched: 7. The CDR3 runs to 17 residues. CDR3 loop: CSARDQTGVGSYNEQFF. In DNA, the CDR3 is TGCAGTGCTAGAGACCAGACAGGGGTAGGCTCCTACAATGAGCAGTTCTTC.

This clonotype came up a few times. The rearrangement links TRBV29-1 to TRBJ2-2; 8 bases align to TRBD2. The CDR3 is 15 amino acids. CDR1 and CDR2 from the germline V gene are SQVTM and ANQGSEA. Trimming cost V 5 bases and J 4 bases; bases outside gene matches: 9. The CDR3 nucleotides are TGCAGCGTTCACCCCAGCGGGAGCCCCACCGGGGAGCTGTTTTTT. Translation gives CSVHPSGSPTGELFF.

The chain is built from TRBV12-3 or TRBV12-4 and TRBJ2-5, with 11 bases aligning to TRBD2. CDR3 length equals 19 residues. The junction had 17 bases not matched to a gene; V was cut back by 6 bases and J by 2 bases. CDR3 DNA sequence: TGTGCCAGCAGCCCCTCCCGAGGAACTAGCGGGGGAATACAAGAGACCCAGTACTTC. This translates into CASSPSRGTSGGIQETQYF.